Listed below are T cell receptor beta chains from one sample, sequenced in a study of memory CD4+ T cells and cytomegalovirus serostatus. Generated by immunoSEQ multiplex PCR, the TCRdb table keeps only in-frame clones and is missing some. The table lists tens of thousands of clones, just under 80% of them singletons. The sample consisted of memory CD4+ T cells from blood. The receptors come from an adult in good health and CMV-seronegative. CDR3s include the opening cysteine and the closing phenylalanine or tryptophan. The D gene is left open where the match is weak. Rows give clone size only sometimes, using once, few, many, or a class for an expanded clone.

d_gene	abundance	v_gene	j_gene	CDR3aa	CDR3nt
TRBD1	-	TRBV5-1	TRBJ1-2	CASSLGLDRGYGYTF	TGCGCCAGCAGCTTGGGCCTCGACAGGGGGTATGGCTACACCTTC
-	-	TRBV9	TRBJ2-3	CASSSFSDTQYF	TGTGCCAGCAGCTCCTTCTCAGATACGCAGTATTTT
-	-	TRBV5-6	TRBJ2-1	CASSLTGKFYNEQFF	TGTGCCAGCAGCTTGACAGGGAAGTTCTACAATGAGCAGTTCTTC
-	-	TRBV9	TRBJ1-1	CASSSMDLTEAFF	TGTGCCAGCAGCTCTATGGATCTCACTGAAGCTTTCTTT
TRBD1	-	TRBV19	TRBJ2-3	CASSMGQGAGTDTQYF	TGTGCCAGTAGTATGGGACAGGGGGCAGGCACAGATACGCAGTATTTT
-	-	TRBV9	TRBJ1-2	CASSPDLNYGYTF	TGTGCCAGCAGCCCAGATCTAAACTATGGCTACACCTTC
-	once	TRBV5-6	TRBJ2-2	CASSLEISGNTGELFF	TGTGCCAGCAGCTTGGAAATAAGCGGGAACACCGGGGAGCTGTTTTTT
TRBD1	-	TRBV30	TRBJ1-6	CAWRTPGQFNSPLHF	TGTGCCTGGAGGACGCCGGGACAGTTTAATTCACCCCTCCACTTT
-	-	TRBV6-5	TRBJ2-7	CASSIQFSYEQYF	TGTGCCAGCAGCATACAGTTTTCCTACGAGCAGTACTTC
-	-	TRBV28	TRBJ1-2	CASSPRTAIGGYTF	TGTGCCAGCAGTCCCCGGACAGCAATCGGTGGCTACACCTTC
-	-	TRBV7-6	TRBJ2-3	CASSSSQGRTDTQYF	TGTGCCAGCAGCTCCAGCCAGGGTAGGACAGATACGCAGTATTTT
-	-	TRBV6-6	TRBJ2-3	CASSAADTQYF	TGTGCCAGCAGCGCGGCAGATACGCAGTATTTT
-	once	TRBV4-3	TRBJ2-7	CASSQDLGRSYEQYF	TGCGCCAGCAGCCAAGATTTAGGTAGGTCCTACGAGCAGTACTTC
-	-	TRBV10-3	TRBJ1-6	CAIRTDPNSPLHF	TGTGCCATCAGAACCGATCCGAATTCACCCCTCCACTTT
TRBD1	-	TRBV7-9	TRBJ1-2	CASSRTGGIHYGYTF	TGTGCCAGCAGTCGTACAGGGGGTATCCACTATGGCTACACCTTC
-	once	TRBV9	TRBJ1-6	CASSAADRTNSPLHF	TGTGCCAGCAGCGCAGCGGACAGAACTAATTCACCCCTCCACTTT
TRBD1	-	TRBV5-1	TRBJ2-7	CASSLGPTGQGKYEQYF	TGCGCCAGCAGCTTGGGGCCTACAGGACAGGGAAAATACGAGCAGTACTTC
TRBD2	once	TRBV2	TRBJ2-3	CASSDLSGTTDTQYF	TGTGCCAGCAGTGATTTAAGCGGGACCACAGATACGCAGTATTTT
TRBD1	once	TRBV4-2	TRBJ1-4	CASSQELPGQGKLFF	TGTGCCAGCAGCCAAGAGTTACCGGGACAGGGAAAACTGTTTTTT
-	-	TRBV5-6	TRBJ2-6	CASSLDGWSGANVLTF	TGTGCCAGCAGCTTGGACGGATGGAGCGGGGCCAACGTCCTGACTTTC
-	-	TRBV2	TRBJ1-6	CASSEDPSSYNSPLHF	TGTGCCAGCAGTGAAGACCCGAGCTCCTATAATTCACCCCTCCACTTT
-	-	TRBV6-1	TRBJ1-2	CASSVEAGTNYGYTF	TGTGCCAGCAGTGTGGAAGCTGGAACTAACTATGGCTACACCTTC
-	-	TRBV10-3	TRBJ1-2	CAILPDPDYGYTF	TGTGCCATCCTACCAGATCCGGACTATGGCTACACCTTC
TRBD1	-	TRBV11-3	TRBJ2-7	CASSRDRPSSYEQYF	TGTGCCAGCAGCCGGGACAGGCCCAGCTCCTACGAGCAGTACTTC
-	-	TRBV18	TRBJ1-1	CASSPFSGQDTEAFF	TGTGCCAGCTCACCATTCTCCGGTCAGGACACTGAAGCTTTCTTT
TRBD2	-	TRBV4-1	TRBJ2-7	CASSHPPKGTSVTYEQYF	TGCGCCAGCAGCCATCCCCCCAAAGGGACTAGCGTTACCTACGAGCAGTACTTC
-	-	TRBV19	TRBJ1-6	CASSFVNSPLHF	TGTGCCAGTAGTTTTGTGAATTCACCCCTCCACTTT
TRBD1	-	TRBV7-3	TRBJ2-1	CASSFAGTGVDEQFF	TGTGCCAGCAGCTTTGCCGGGACAGGGGTTGATGAGCAGTTCTTC
-	-	TRBV28	TRBJ1-5	CASSFDQGRNQPQHF	TGTGCCAGCAGTTTTGATCAGGGGCGAAATCAGCCCCAGCATTTT